This TCR beta chain comes out of a study of blood T cell repertoires in COVID-19. The count of this clone is one. V was pared by 6 bases and J by 0 bases, with 6 bases of the junction left unmatched. The CDR3 consists of 15 residues. Germline loops: CDR1 KGHSH, CDR2 LQKENI. Clones were sequenced by immunoSEQ multiplex PCR, and TCRdb holds only the in-frame ones, with some missing. Among under 85,000 clones, more than 70% were seen once, and the ten largest hold 5.1%. This TCR came from a man at least 80 years old with acute or convalescent COVID-19. The V call is TRBV18, the J call TRBJ2-7; 9 nucleotides match TRBD1. Sample: peripheral blood. The CDR3 DNA follows: TGTGCCAGCTCGACCGGACAGGGGAACTCCTACGAGCAGTACTTC. Its translation: CASSTGQGNSYEQYF.